Listed below are T cell receptor beta chains from one sample, sequenced in a study of T cells in narcolepsy. TCRdb's copy holds only in-frame clones and misses some; the assay was immunoSEQ multiplex PCR. The sample contains approximately 40,000 clones, approximately 88% of which appear only once. Sequencing used CD45RA- memory CD4+ T cells from PBMCs. The receptors derive from a human donor with narcolepsy. Both conserved end residues are part of each CDR3.

CDR3 length,J gene,V gene,CDR3 protein
15,TRBJ2-7,TRBV4-3,CASSQEGQARYEQYF
13,TRBJ2-3,TRBV18,CASSPQRTDTQYF
14,TRBJ2-5,TRBV2,CASNRDRGLETQYF
10,TRBJ2-2,TRBV29-1,CSVLPGELFF
15,NA,TRBV6-5,CASSYGLAGWGEQYF
14,TRBJ1-2,TRBV28,CASNSGGANYGYTF
14,NA,TRBV10-3,CAISEAGGRYEQYF
13,TRBJ2-7,TRBV11-2,CASSLVLNYEQYF
14,TRBJ1-2,TRBV27,CASSLSWGGYGYTF
16,TRBJ1-5,TRBV28,CASSFVGGGVFQPQHF
17,TRBJ1-3,TRBV11-3,CASSLGDRFRSGNTIYF
12,TRBJ1-2,TRBV30,CAWRRGGGGYTF
16,TRBJ2-6,TRBV4-2,CASSQGDISGANVLTF
15,TRBJ2-1,TRBV5-4,CASSLDTGSYNEQFF
15,TRBJ2-1,TRBV28,CASSLGTAPGNEQFF
14,TRBJ2-3,TRBV6-1,CASRGGGSTDTQYF
14,TRBJ2-2,TRBV6-6,CASRWDGNTGELFF
18,TRBJ2-7,TRBV19,CANSPILAGGRSSYEQYF
16,TRBJ2-3,TRBV4-1,CASSQGSGLATDTQYF
19,TRBJ1-2,TRBV7-9,CASSLSLSAGATFNYGYTF
12,TRBJ2-5,TRBV29-1,CSGGQGQETQYF
14,TRBJ2-3,TRBV11-1,CASGTPGGTDTQYF
12,TRBJ1-2,TRBV7-2,CASSPTGDGYTF
18,TRBJ2-5,TRBV4-1,CASSQAPSGGADQETQYF
14,TRBJ1-2,TRBV5-4,CASSIRTVDYGYTF
12,TRBJ2-3,TRBV5-1,CASSLGADTQYF
13,TRBJ1-2,TRBV6-1,CASSSTGYYGYTF
15,TRBJ2-1,TRBV5-1,CASSYSSGRYNEQFF
13,TRBJ2-5,TRBV27,CASKGPVSETQYF
13,TRBJ1-2,TRBV7-2,CASSTYLSYGYTF
15,TRBJ1-2,TRBV5-1,CASSPNPGAGYGYTF
16,TRBJ2-1,TRBV5-1,CASSLGPQGASNEQFF